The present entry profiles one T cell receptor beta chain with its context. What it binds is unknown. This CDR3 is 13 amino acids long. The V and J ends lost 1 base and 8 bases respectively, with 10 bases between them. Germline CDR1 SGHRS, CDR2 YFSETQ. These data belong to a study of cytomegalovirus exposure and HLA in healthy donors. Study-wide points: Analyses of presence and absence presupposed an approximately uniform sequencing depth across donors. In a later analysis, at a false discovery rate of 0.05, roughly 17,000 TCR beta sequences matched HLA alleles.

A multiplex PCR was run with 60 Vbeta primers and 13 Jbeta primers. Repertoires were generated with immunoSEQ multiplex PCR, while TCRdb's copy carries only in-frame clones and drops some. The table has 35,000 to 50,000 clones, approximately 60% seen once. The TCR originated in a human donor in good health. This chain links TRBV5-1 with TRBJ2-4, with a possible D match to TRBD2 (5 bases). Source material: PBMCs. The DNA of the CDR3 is TGCGCCAGCAGCTTGACGGGGATGGACATTCAGTACTTC. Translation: CASSLTGMDIQYF.